A single sample gave rise to the 16 T cell receptor beta chains below, sequenced in a study of long-term antiretroviral therapy in people with HIV. Investigators performed immunoSEQ version v3.0 at survey level. Sequencing used immunoSEQ multiplex PCR; TCRdb keeps in-frame clones, though not all of them. Of some 10,000 clones in the sample, about 89% were seen once. Source: unsorted PBMCs, taken 0.2 years before starting antiretroviral therapy. These receptors all stem from a middle-aged woman with HIV.

This clone was picked up one time. V usage is TRBV2 and J usage is TRBJ1-6; TRBD1 aligns across 12 bases. Trimming removed 2 bases from V and 5 bases from J; junction bases left unmatched: 4. This CDR3 contains 17 residues. Germline CDR1 and CDR2: SNHLY and FYNNEI. CDR3 residues: CASSEMGTGGNNSPLHF. In DNA form, the CDR3 reads TGTGCCAGCAGTGAAATGGGGACAGGGGGCAATAATTCACCCCTCCACTTT.

The V gene is TRBV6-4, the J gene TRBJ1-2; weak D call: TRBD1 (5 bases). The CDR3 has 15 amino acids. Trimming shortened V by 7 bases and J by 2 bases, and 17 bases separated the two germline ends. The V gene's germline CDR1 is MRHNA and CDR2 SNTAGT. The CDR3 region has the DNA TGTGCCAGCAAAGTGGCAGGGACCGCGAACTATGGCTACACCTTC. This encodes CASKVAGTANYGYTF.

The chain recombines TRBV5-1 with TRBJ2-2, with D uncertain. The CDR3 is 15 residues long. CDR1 and CDR2 (germline): SGHRS, YFSETQ. Deletions cut 4 bases from V and 6 bases from J, with 16 bases between. The CDR3 protein is CASSPAEFAAGELFF. CDR3 bases: TGCGCCAGCAGCCCGGCAGAGTTTGCGGCCGGGGAGCTGTTTTTT.

The gene calls are TRBV2 and TRBJ2-7; D might be TRBD1 (6 bases). Germline CDR1 and CDR2: SNHLY and FYNNEI. The CDR3 totals 15 residues. V was pared by 2 bases and J by 3 bases, with 14 bases between. The CDR3 bases are TGTGCCAGCAGTGAACGAAGGGGACACTACTACGAGCAGTACTTC. It codes for CASSERRGHYYEQYF.

This sequence joins TRBV18 and TRBJ2-1; D not certain. Germline CDR1 and CDR2: KGHSH and LQKENI. The CDR3 covers 14 residues. The V and J ends lost 2 bases and 4 bases respectively, with 9 bases between them. CDR3 protein: CASSPGTVYNEQFF. CDR3 bases: TGTGCCAGCTCACCAGGAACGGTGTACAATGAGCAGTTCTTC.

The J gene is TRBJ1-2, the V gene TRBV2; no definite D call. This CDR3 spans 13 amino acids. With 3 bases removed from V and 8 bases from J, the gap between germline ends came to 13 bases. Per the germline V gene, CDR1 is SNHLY and CDR2 is FYNNEI. CDR3 protein: CASSEAGFGGYTF. CDR3 bases: TGTGCCAGCAGTGAGGCAGGCTTCGGAGGCTACACCTTC. The full variable domain, its missing parts supplied by reference TRBV2 and TRBJ1-2, is EPEVTQTPSHQVTQMGQEVILRCVPISNHLYFYWYRQILGQKVEFLVSFYNNEISEKSEIFDDQFSVERPDGSNFTLKIRSTKLEDSAMYFCASSEAGFGGYTFGSGTRLTVV.

This chain connects TRBV5-6 to TRBJ1-2; D is possibly TRBD1 (6 bases). The CDR3 runs to 14 residues. The V end lost 4 bases, the J end lost 3 bases, and 13 bases lay between the germline ends. Germline CDR1 and CDR2: SGHDT and YYEEEE. CDR3 sequence: CASSPWDTDYGYTF. The DNA of the CDR3 is TGTGCCAGCAGCCCCTGGGACACCGACTATGGCTACACCTTC.

The chain is built from TRBV5-4 and TRBJ2-2; 9 nucleotides match TRBD1. This CDR3 is 17 amino acids long. Germline V gene data show CDR1 as SGHNT and CDR2 as YYREEE (reference sequence). V lost 0 bases to trimming and J lost 4 bases; unmatched junction nucleotides: 7. CDR3 coding DNA: TGTGCCAGCAGCTTGGCCTTCGGGACAGGGACCACCGGGGAGCTGTTTTTT. Translating gives CASSLAFGTGTTGELFF.

V usage is TRBV28 and J usage is TRBJ1-4, with D uncertain. Trimming removed 3 bases at V and 7 bases at J, with 15 bases between. The CDR3 totals 15 residues. CDR1 and CDR2 from the germline V gene are MDHEN and SYDVKM. The CDR3: CASSFSVSGFEKLFF. CDR3 DNA sequence: TGTGCCAGCAGTTTTTCGGTGTCGGGGTTTGAAAAACTGTTTTTT.

J is TRBJ2-1 and V is TRBV11-1; D not certain. The length of the CDR3 is 12 residues. Germline V lookup: CDR1 SGHAT, CDR2 FQDESV (reference sequence). V was cut by 8 bases and J by 6 bases, with 11 bases left in between. The CDR3 coding sequence is TGTGCCAGCGGAACAGCCTCCAATGAGCAGTTCTTC. Protein sequence: CASGTASNEQFF.

The J gene is TRBJ1-3, the V gene TRBV7-2, with 7 positions matching TRBD1. V shed 5 bases and J 0 bases; nucleotides not matched to a gene: 10. Germline assignment: CDR1 SGHTA and CDR2 FQGNSA. This CDR3 is 17 amino acids long. The CDR3 loop is CASSITTGRLSGNTIYF. The CDR3 bases are TGTGCCAGCAGCATTACGACAGGGCGCCTCTCTGGAAACACCATATATTTT. Full variable domain (outside the CDR3, taken from reference TRBV7-2 and TRBJ1-3): GAGVSQSPSNKVTEKGKDVELRCDPISGHTALYWYRQSLGQGLEFLIYFQGNSAPDKSGLPSDRFSAERTGGSVSTLTIQRTQQEDSAVYLCASSITTGRLSGNTIYFGEGSWLTVV.

The chain couples TRBV5-1 to TRBJ1-1; 8 positions match TRBD1. The junction had 4 bases not matched to a gene; V was cut back by 0 bases and J by 6 bases. In germline, CDR1 is SGHRS, CDR2 YFSETQ. This CDR3 has 14 residues. CDR3 nucleotide sequence: TGCGCCAGCAGCTTGGAGACAGGGGTCGCTGAAGCTTTCTTT. Amino acids: CASSLETGVAEAFF. The variable domain in full, completed from reference TRBV5-1 and TRBJ1-1, reads KAGVTQTPRYLIKTRGQQVTLSCSPISGHRSVSWYQQTPGQGLQFLFEYFSETQRNKGNFPGRFSGRQFSNSRSEMNVSTLELGDSALYLCASSLETGVAEAFFGQGTRLTVV.

This rearrangement joins TRBV30 to TRBJ1-1; D is uncertain. The CDR3 length is 15 residues. Germline loops: CDR1 GTSNPN, CDR2 SVGIG (reference sequence). V shed 2 bases and J shed 5 bases, with 18 bases lying between them. CDR3 sequence: CAWSKGKTVVTEAFF. The DNA of the CDR3 is TGTGCCTGGAGTAAGGGTAAAACAGTTGTTACTGAAGCTTTCTTT.

The chain recombines TRBV6-6 with TRBJ2-3; D not resolved. The CDR3 contains 11 residues. The V gene's germline CDR1 is MNHNY and CDR2 SVGAGI (reference sequence). Deletions cut 5 bases from V and 4 bases from J, with 4 bases between. The CDR3 protein is CASSASDTQYF. The DNA of the CDR3 is TGTGCCAGCAGTGCCTCAGATACGCAGTATTTT.

CDR3 protein: CASSPQSLGAEAFF. CDR3 bases: TGCGCCAGCAGCCCCCAGTCGTTGGGGGCTGAAGCTTTCTTT. The chain combines TRBV5-1 with TRBJ1-1; TRBD1 might be the D (5 bases). The V gene lost 4 bases and the J gene lost 6 bases, with 16 bases spanning the gap. The germline gives CDR1 SGHRS, CDR2 YFSETQ. The length of the CDR3 is 14 residues.

The V call is TRBV19, the J call TRBJ2-3, with D possibly matching TRBD1 (5 bases). The CDR3 is 16 residues long. In germline, CDR1 is LNHDA, CDR2 SQIVND (reference sequence). Deletions cut 7 bases from V and 0 bases from J, with 17 bases between. The CDR3 region has the DNA TGTGCCAGTACCGAGCAGGGAAGATCTAGCACAGATACGCAGTATTTT. It yields the protein CASTEQGRSSTDTQYF.